This T cell receptor beta chain is from a study of patients and donors after allogeneic stem cell transplantation. Trimming cost V 5 bases and J 3 bases; bases outside gene matches: 13. This CDR3 contains 17 residues. One entry per CDR3 protein results from TCRdb running MiXCR on the RT-PCR reads. The top ten hold 5% to 7.5% of the sample, which has about 960,000 distinct CDR3 sequences, under 20% seen once. At least ten counts were recorded for this clonotype. The sample comprised blood, either unsorted or a sorted T cell fraction (not recorded which). This receptor was taken from a human donor who was either an allogeneic HSCT recipient or a stem cell or donor lymphocyte infusion donor (not recorded which). It is not recorded whose cells these are; they may come from a transplant donor. The chain recombines TRBV12-3 or TRBV12-4 with TRBJ2-7; the match to TRBD1 covers 10 bases. The CDR3 DNA reads as TGTGCCAGCAGTCCGGACAGGGGGAAAAGGTGGAACTACGAGCAGTACTTC. Protein: CASSPDRGKRWNYEQYF.